Below are 24 T cell receptor beta chains sequenced from a single sample in a study of blood T cell repertoires in COVID-19. Sequenced by immunoSEQ multiplex PCR; TCRdb stores in-frame clones only, minus some. The sample has 350,000 or so clones, approximately 91% seen once; the top ten hold 0.85% to 1.3%. Material: PBMCs or T cells enriched from blood (not recorded which). The receptors shown here come from a woman aged 25 to 39 who had been exposed to COVID-19.

This rearrangement joins TRBV3-1 (or the pseudogene TRBV3-2) to TRBJ1-2; TRBD1 matches 7 bases. The CDR3 has 15 residues. V shed 2 bases and J 5 bases; nucleotides not matched to a gene: 8. Per the germline V gene, CDR1 is LGHDT and CDR2 is YNNKEL (reference sequence). CDR3: CASSQSDAGGYGYTF. The CDR3, as DNA: TGTGCCAGCAGCCAATCAGACGCAGGGGGATATGGCTACACCTTC.

V usage is TRBV4-1 and J usage is TRBJ2-5; D is unresolved. The germline gives CDR1 MGHRA, CDR2 YSYEKL. CDR3 size: 11 residues. V was clipped by 2 bases and J by 5 bases, with 3 bases between them. As DNA, the CDR3 is TGCGCCAGCAGCCAACGGGAGACCCAGTACTTC. Translating gives CASSQRETQYF.

This clone has just a few counts. The gene calls are TRBV7-8 and TRBJ2-7, with unresolved D. The germline V gene has CDR1 SGHVS and CDR2 FQNEAQ. V lost 5 bases and J lost 1, with 9 bases in between. The CDR3 spans 13 residues. The CDR3 nucleotides are TGTGCCAGCAGCCCTCTGGAGTCCTACGAGCAGTACTTC. Protein product: CASSPLESYEQYF. The whole variable domain, filled in from reference TRBV7-8 and TRBJ2-7, reads GAGVSQSPRYKVAKRGQDVALRCDPISGHVSLFWYQQALGQGPEFLTYFQNEAQLDKSGLPSDRFFAERPEGSVSTLKIQRTQQEDSAVYLCASSPLESYEQYFGPGTRLTVT.

The V gene is TRBV7-6, the J gene TRBJ1-4, with 11 bases aligning to TRBD1. After removal of 8 bases from V and 7 bases from J, the junction contained 12 bases not matched to a gene. Germline lookup yields CDR1 SGHVS and CDR2 FNYEAQ. There are 16 residues in the CDR3. Here the CDR3 DNA reads TGTGCCAGCGGGTCCGGACAGGGGGCTCTGGGTGAAAAACTGTTTTTT. This sequence encodes CASGSGQGALGEKLFF.

The chain carries TRBV2 and TRBJ2-2; 10 bases are a match to TRBD2. V shed 6 bases, J shed 7 bases, and the junction held 8 bases outside the gene matches. The CDR3 has 15 residues. Germline assignment: CDR1 SNHLY and CDR2 FYNNEI. As DNA, the CDR3 is TGTGCCAGCAGCCCCCTAGCGGGAGAGGGCGGGGAGCTGTTTTTT. It encodes CASSPLAGEGGELFF.

The sample holds one count of this clone. The genes are TRBV21-1 and TRBJ1-5. TRBV21-1 is an annotated pseudogene. The CDR3 has 15 residues. The chain's CDR3 is CASSKARGEYQPQHF. For the CDR3, the DNA is TGTGCCAGCAGCAAAGCGCGGGGAGAATATCAGCCCCAGCATTTT.

This chain links TRBV5-1 with TRBJ1-5; D not resolved. Trimming took off 1 base at V and 5 bases at J, with 10 bases between the two ends. Germline V gene sequence: CDR1 SGHRS, CDR2 YFSETQ. The CDR3 totals 14 residues. The chain's CDR3 is CASSLNLGDQPQHF. CDR3 DNA sequence: TGCGCCAGCAGCTTGAACCTTGGAGATCAGCCCCAGCATTTT.

The V and J genes are TRBV15 and TRBJ2-1, with D perhaps matching TRBD2 (6 bases). The CDR3 is 19 residues long. Germline loops: CDR1 LNHNV, CDR2 YYDKDF (reference sequence). Trimming cost V 1 base and J 1 base, with 20 bases left between them. CDR3 protein: CATSRGGLALKGSYNEQFF. CDR3 DNA sequence: TGTGCCACCAGCAGAGGGGGTCTAGCGTTAAAGGGGTCCTACAATGAGCAGTTCTTC.

The chain combines TRBV9 with TRBJ1-6; 8 nucleotides match TRBD1. The junction had 8 bases not matched to a gene; V was cut back by 2 bases and J by 13 bases. The CDR3 has 14 residues. CDR1 is SGDLS, CDR2 YYNGEE, per germline. CDR3: CASSVGQVAEPLHF. For the CDR3, the DNA is TGTGCCAGCAGCGTGGGACAGGTTGCTGAGCCCCTCCACTTT.

The genes are TRBV14 and TRBJ2-4; weak D call: TRBD1 (6 bases). This CDR3 spans 15 amino acids. Between the trimmed V and J ends, which lost 2 bases and 4 bases, there was a span of 12 bases. The V gene's germline CDR1 is SGHDN and CDR2 FVKESK. The CDR3 protein is CASSQSTGQKNIQYF. The CDR3 bases are TGTGCCAGCAGCCAATCGACAGGACAAAAAAACATTCAGTACTTC.

The V gene is TRBV30, the J gene TRBJ1-1; no clear D gene. This CDR3 contains 12 residues. Germline CDR1 and CDR2: GTSNPN and SVGIG (reference sequence). V shed 4 bases and J shed 3 bases, with 9 bases lying between them. CDR3 in amino acids: CAWINSHTEAFF. As DNA, the CDR3 is TGTGCCTGGATAAATTCCCACACTGAAGCTTTCTTT.

This clone was detected once. This rearrangement joins TRBV7-8 to TRBJ2-7, with 7 bases identical to TRBD2. The V gene end was trimmed by 0 bases and the J gene end by 4 bases; junction bases not matched to a gene: 12. Germline CDR1 reads SGHVS; CDR2 reads FQNEAQ. The CDR3 is made up of 17 amino acids. The CDR3 sequence is CASSLASGRERIYEQYF. DNA for the CDR3: TGTGCCAGCAGCTTAGCCTCGGGGCGGGAGCGAATATACGAGCAGTACTTC.

CDR3 residues: CASSLSPIAGAHEQYF. The DNA for the CDR3 is TGTGCCAGCAGTTTATCGCCTATAGCGGGAGCCCACGAGCAGTACTTC. The chain combines TRBV27 with TRBJ2-7; TRBD2 agrees at 9 bases. The CDR3 sequence is 16 residues long. Trimming at V came to 0 bases and at J to 5 bases, leaving 8 bases not matched to a gene. Germline V lookup: CDR1 MNHEY, CDR2 SMNVEV (reference sequence).

This chain links TRBV9 with TRBJ2-7, with 8 bases that match TRBD2. The CDR3 is 15 residues long. The V and J ends lost 0 bases and 6 bases, in that order; junction bases with no gene match: 8. Per the germline V gene, CDR1 is SGDLS and CDR2 is YYNGEE. CDR3 bases: TGTGCCAGCAGCGTAGAGGGCGGGAGGAGGGGCGAGCAGTACTTC. Amino acids: CASSVEGGRRGEQYF.

This chain uses TRBV28 with TRBJ1-5, with D hard to call. Germline values: CDR1 MDHEN, CDR2 SYDVKM. V lost 6 bases and J lost 15, with 15 bases in between. The CDR3 sequence is 11 residues long. The CDR3 sequence: CASSLQARRHF. The CDR3, as DNA: TGTGCCAGCAGCCTCCAGGCCCGACGGCATTTT.

The V call is TRBV4-1, the J call TRBJ2-7, with 7 bases fitting TRBD1. Trimming removed 5 bases from V and 5 bases from J; junction bases left unmatched: 12. CDR1 and CDR2 from the germline V gene are MGHRA and YSYEKL. The length of the CDR3 is 15 residues. The CDR3 DNA follows: TGCGCCAGCAGCTACCTTACAGGGGCGCGTGACGAGCAGTACTTC. It encodes CASSYLTGARDEQYF.

The rearrangement uses TRBV6-1 and TRBJ1-3; D unresolved. CDR1 and CDR2 (germline): MNHNS, SASEGT. Trimming left V 4 bases short and J 2 bases short, with 18 bases between. This CDR3 comprises 17 residues. The CDR3: CASSVLSFSSAGNTIYF. Here the CDR3 DNA reads TGTGCCAGCAGTGTATTGAGCTTCTCCTCCGCTGGAAACACCATATATTTT.

V and J are TRBV11-3 and TRBJ2-5; TRBD1 might be the D (6 bases). The ends were cut back, 2 bases at V and 1 base at J, with 11 bases in the middle. Germline V gene sequence: CDR1 SGHNT, CDR2 YENEEA. This CDR3 has 15 amino acids. Here the CDR3 DNA reads TGTGCCAGCAGCTTAACTGGGGGCCCCCAAGAGACCCAGTACTTC. Protein product: CASSLTGGPQETQYF.

This clone showed up just once. The chain recombines TRBV18 with TRBJ1-3; possibly TRBD1 for D (5 bases). CDR1 KGHSH and CDR2 LQKENI come from the germline V gene. The CDR3 covers 15 residues. Trimming took off 2 bases at V and 4 bases at J, with 12 bases between the two ends. The CDR3 nucleotides read TGTGCCAGCTCACCAGAATCAGGGCCCGGAAACACCATATATTTT. It translates to CASSPESGPGNTIYF.

The chain has TRBV19 and TRBJ2-7, with D possibly TRBD2 on 6 matching bases. Trimming cost V 7 bases and J 4 bases, with 14 bases left between them. The germline V gene encodes CDR1 LNHDA and CDR2 SQIVND (reference sequence). The length of the CDR3 is 13 residues. The CDR3 region has the DNA TGTGCCAGTAAAGGCGGGAACAAATACGAGCAGTACTTC. It encodes CASKGGNKYEQYF. Looking up the rest from reference TRBV19 and TRBJ2-7 gives the full variable domain: DGGITQSPKYLFRKEGQNVTLSCEQNLNHDAMYWYRQDPGQGLRLIYYSQIVNDFQKGDIAEGYSVSREKKESFPLTVTSAQKNPTAFYLCASKGGNKYEQYFGPGTRLTVT.

The V gene is TRBV10-3, the J gene TRBJ2-7; 7 bases align to TRBD1. This CDR3 contains 14 residues. Germline trimming cut 7 bases from V and 0 bases from J; bases unmatched to any gene: 6. The germline CDR1 and CDR2 sequences are ENHRY and SYGVKD. This CDR3 reads CAIKKGDSSYEQYF. DNA of the CDR3: TGTGCCATCAAAAAAGGGGACAGCTCCTACGAGCAGTACTTC.

On this clone: One end of the junction does not line up with germline, which may come from a read error. The chain couples TRBV6-5 to TRBJ2-7, with D uncertain. Germline CDR1 reads MNHEY; CDR2 reads SVGAGI. This CDR3 contains 15 residues. The CDR3 region is CASSDSTVSSYEQYF. CDR3 bases: TGTGCCAGCAGTGACTCGACTGTAAGCTCCTACGAGCAGTACTTC.

The V call is TRBV19, the J call TRBJ1-5, with 8 bases lining up with TRBD1. Germline V gene sequence: CDR1 LNHDA, CDR2 SQIVND (reference sequence). This CDR3 comprises 13 residues. Trimming at V came to 8 bases and at J to 2 bases, leaving 2 bases not matched to a gene. The CDR3 sequence: CASVDRGNQPQHF. CDR3 coding DNA: TGTGCCAGTGTGGACAGGGGCAATCAGCCCCAGCATTTT.

The chain combines TRBV7-7 with TRBJ2-2; TRBD2 might be the D (6 bases). The CDR3 extends over 16 amino acids. Germline CDR1 and CDR2: SSHAT and FNYEAQ (reference sequence). Trimming removed 1 base from V and 3 bases from J, with 12 bases in between. The CDR3 region has the DNA TGTGCCAGCAGCTTAGTGGAGGGAATAGACACCGGGGAGCTGTTTTTT. This translates into CASSLVEGIDTGELFF.